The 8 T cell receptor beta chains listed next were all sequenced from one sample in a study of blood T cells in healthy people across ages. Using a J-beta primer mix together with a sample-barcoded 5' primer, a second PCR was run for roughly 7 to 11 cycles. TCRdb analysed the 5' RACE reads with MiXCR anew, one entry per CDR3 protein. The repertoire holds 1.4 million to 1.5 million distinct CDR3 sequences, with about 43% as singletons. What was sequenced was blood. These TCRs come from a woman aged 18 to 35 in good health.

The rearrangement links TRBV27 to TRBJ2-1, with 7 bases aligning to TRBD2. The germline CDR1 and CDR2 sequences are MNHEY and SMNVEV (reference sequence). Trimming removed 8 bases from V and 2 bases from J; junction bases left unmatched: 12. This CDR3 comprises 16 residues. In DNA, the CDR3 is TGTGCCAGCGGGACCCCGGGACTACTAACCTACAATGAGCAGTTCTTC. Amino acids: CASGTPGLLTYNEQFF.

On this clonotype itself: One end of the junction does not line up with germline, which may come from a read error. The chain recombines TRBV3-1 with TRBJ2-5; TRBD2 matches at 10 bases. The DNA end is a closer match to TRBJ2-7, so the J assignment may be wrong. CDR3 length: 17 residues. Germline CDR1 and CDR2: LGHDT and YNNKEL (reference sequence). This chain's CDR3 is CPSSQDKASGSSYEQYF. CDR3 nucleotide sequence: TGTCCCAGCAGCCAAGATAAAGCTAGCGGGAGCTCCTACGAGCAGTACTTC.

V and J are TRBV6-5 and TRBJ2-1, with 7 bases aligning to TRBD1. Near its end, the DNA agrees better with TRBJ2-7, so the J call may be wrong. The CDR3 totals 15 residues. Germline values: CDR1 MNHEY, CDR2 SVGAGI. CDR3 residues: CASSAMDRLYNEQYF. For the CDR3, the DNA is TGTGCCAGCAGTGCTATGGACAGGCTCTACAATGAGCAGTACTTC.

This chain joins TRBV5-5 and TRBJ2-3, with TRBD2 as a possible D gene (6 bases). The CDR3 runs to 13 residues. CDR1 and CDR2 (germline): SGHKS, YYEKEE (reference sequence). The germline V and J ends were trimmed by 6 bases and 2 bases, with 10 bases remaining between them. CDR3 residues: CASTPRDTDTQYF. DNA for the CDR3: TGTGCCAGCACCCCGCGGGACACAGATACGCAGTATTTT.

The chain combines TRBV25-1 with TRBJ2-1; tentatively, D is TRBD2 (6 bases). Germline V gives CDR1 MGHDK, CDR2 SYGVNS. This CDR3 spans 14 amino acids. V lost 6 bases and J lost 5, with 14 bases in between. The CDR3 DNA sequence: TGTGCCAGCAGACGTGCGGGGCTGAACAATGAGCAGTTCTTC. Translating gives CASRRAGLNNEQFF.

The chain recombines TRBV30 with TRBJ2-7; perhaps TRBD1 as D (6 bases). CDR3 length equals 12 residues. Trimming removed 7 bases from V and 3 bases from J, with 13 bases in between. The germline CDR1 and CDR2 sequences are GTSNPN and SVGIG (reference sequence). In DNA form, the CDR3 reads TGTGCCTCCTCTCACAGGGACTACGAGCAGTACTTC. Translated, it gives CASSHRDYEQYF.

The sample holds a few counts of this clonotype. Written as DNA, the CDR3 is TGTGCCAGCAGCCCAGGGGTAGCGGCCTACAATGAGCAGTTCTTC. Its protein is CASSPGVAAYNEQFF. The V and J genes are TRBV7-3 and TRBJ2-1; D tentatively reads TRBD1 or TRBD2 (6 bases each). The CDR3 sequence is 15 residues long. Trimming shortened V by 5 bases and J by 2 bases, and 13 bases separated the two germline ends. CDR1 is SGHTA, CDR2 FQGTGA, per germline.

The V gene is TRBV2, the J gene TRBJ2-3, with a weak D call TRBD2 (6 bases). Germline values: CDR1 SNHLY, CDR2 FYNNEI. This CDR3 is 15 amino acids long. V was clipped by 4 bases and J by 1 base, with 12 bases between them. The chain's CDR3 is CASSVRRDGTDTQYF. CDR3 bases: TGTGCCAGCAGTGTGCGGCGGGACGGCACAGATACGCAGTATTTT.